Below are 4 T cell receptor beta chains sequenced from a single sample in a study of ipilimumab plus nivolumab after autologous stem cell transplantation. Some clones are missing from TCRdb's copy, which holds only in-frame ones; the method was immunoSEQ multiplex PCR. The table has roughly 45,000 clones, about 88% seen once. Source: PBMCs, taken in a trial of ipilimumab plus nivolumab as post-transplant consolidation. The receptor source for this set is a male donor with multiple myeloma.

The chain recombines TRBV30 with TRBJ2-3, with D unclear. The CDR3 spans 14 residues. The germline V and J ends were trimmed by 2 bases and 3 bases, with 12 bases remaining between them. Looked up from germline, CDR1 is GTSNPN and CDR2 is SVGIG (reference sequence). As DNA, the CDR3 is TGTGCCTGGAGTATAACCGTCGGTACAGATACGCAGTATTTT. Protein: CAWSITVGTDTQYF.

This sequence joins TRBV19 and TRBJ1-6, with 8 bases fitting TRBD1. V lost 3 bases and J lost 8; bases outside the gene matches: 6. The CDR3 has 15 residues. Germline values: CDR1 LNHDA, CDR2 SQIVND (reference sequence). The CDR3 bases are TGTGCCAGTAGTATTGCAGGGGGCGCGGATTCACCCCTCCACTTT. Translating it yields CASSIAGGADSPLHF.

The chain recombines TRBV7-3 with TRBJ1-1, with 8 bases identical to TRBD1. Germline V gene sequence: CDR1 SGHTA, CDR2 FQGTGA. The CDR3 consists of 14 residues. The J segment lost 4 bases and the V segment lost 5 bases, leaving 6 bases of the junction unmatched. CDR3 loop: CASSPYRGSTEAFF. In DNA, the CDR3 is TGTGCCAGCAGCCCTTACAGGGGGAGCACTGAAGCTTTCTTT.

The gene calls are TRBV27 and TRBJ1-2, with D uncertain. V was clipped by 0 bases and J by 0 bases, with 8 bases between them. The CDR3 runs to 15 residues. Per the germline V gene, CDR1 is MNHEY and CDR2 is SMNVEV (reference sequence). CDR3 amino acids: CASSLSWAPNYGYTF. CDR3 DNA sequence: TGTGCCAGCAGTTTATCCTGGGCTCCTAACTATGGCTACACCTTC.